This TCR beta chain derives from a study of blood T cell repertoires in COVID-19. The CDR3 loop spans 16 amino acids. Germline CDR1 SGHNT, CDR2 YYREEE (reference sequence). The ends lost 0 bases at V and 0 bases at J; junction bases unmatched: 5. Original data processing: Amplification of reference gene primers was used by the study to estimate nucleated cell counts. Clones were read by immunoSEQ multiplex PCR, and TCRdb kept only the in-frame ones, dropping some. D and trimming were read from the DNA, whereas the V and J calls and clone size are those reported in that table. The data show tens of thousands of clones, approximately 81% seen once.

The genes are TRBV5-4 and TRBJ1-1; 7 bases align to TRBD1. This clonotype originated in an older woman with acute or convalescent COVID-19. The specimen was peripheral blood. DNA of the CDR3: TGTGCCAGCAGCTTGGCCATAGGGACAGTGAACACTGAAGCTTTCTTT. It codes for CASSLAIGTVNTEAFF.